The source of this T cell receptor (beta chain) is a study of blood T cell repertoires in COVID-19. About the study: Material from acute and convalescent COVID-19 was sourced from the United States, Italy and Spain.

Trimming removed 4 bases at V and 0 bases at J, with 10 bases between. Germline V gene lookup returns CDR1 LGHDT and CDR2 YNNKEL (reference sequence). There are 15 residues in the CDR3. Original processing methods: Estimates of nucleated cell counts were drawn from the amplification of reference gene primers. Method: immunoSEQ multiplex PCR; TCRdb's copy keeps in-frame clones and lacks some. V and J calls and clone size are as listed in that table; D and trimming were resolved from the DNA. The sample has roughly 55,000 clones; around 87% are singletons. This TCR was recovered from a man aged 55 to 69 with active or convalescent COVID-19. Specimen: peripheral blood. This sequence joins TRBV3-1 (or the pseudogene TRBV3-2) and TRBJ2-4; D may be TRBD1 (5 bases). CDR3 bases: TGTGCCAGCAGCCGGGGCGGATTAGCCAAAAACATTCAGTACTTC. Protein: CASSRGGLAKNIQYF.